This T cell receptor (beta chain) stems from a study of patients and donors after allogeneic stem cell transplantation. The CDR3 sequence is 15 residues long. Germline CDR1 is SGHTA and CDR2 is FQGTGA. The V gene lost 3 bases and the J gene lost 3 bases, with 13 bases spanning the gap. TCRdb itself ran the RT-PCR reads through MiXCR, one entry per CDR3 protein. The sample lists roughly 880,000 distinct CDR3 sequences, roughly 18% occurring once. The source of this sequence is a human donor who was either an allogeneic HSCT recipient or a stem cell or donor lymphocyte infusion donor (not recorded which). It is not recorded whose cells these are; they may come from a transplant donor. The specimen was blood, either unsorted or a sorted T cell fraction (not recorded which). The chain employs TRBV7-3 and TRBJ2-3, with a possible D match to TRBD1 (6 bases). CDR3 in DNA: TGTGCCAGCAGCTTCCAAGGGGACATGACAGATACGCAGTATTTT. This translates into CASSFQGDMTDTQYF.